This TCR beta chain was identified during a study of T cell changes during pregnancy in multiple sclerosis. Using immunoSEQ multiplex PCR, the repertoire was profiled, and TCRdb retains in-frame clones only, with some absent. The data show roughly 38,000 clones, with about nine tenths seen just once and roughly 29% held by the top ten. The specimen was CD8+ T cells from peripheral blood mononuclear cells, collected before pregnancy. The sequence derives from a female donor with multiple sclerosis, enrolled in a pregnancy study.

CDR3 sequence (DNA): TGCGCCAGCAGCTTGGCCGGTGACAGGGGAAACGAGCAGTACTTC. Its protein product is CASSLAGDRGNEQYF. This chain connects TRBV5-1 to TRBJ2-7; 8 bases agree with TRBD1. V gave up 0 bases and J gave up 5 bases; unmatched junction bases: 7. In germline, CDR1 is SGHRS, CDR2 YFSETQ. This CDR3 spans 15 amino acids. The whole variable domain, remainder taken from reference TRBV5-1 and TRBJ2-7, is KAGVTQTPRYLIKTRGQQVTLSCSPISGHRSVSWYQQTPGQGLQFLFEYFSETQRNKGNFPGRFSGRQFSNSRSEMNVSTLELGDSALYLCASSLAGDRGNEQYFGPGTRLTVT.